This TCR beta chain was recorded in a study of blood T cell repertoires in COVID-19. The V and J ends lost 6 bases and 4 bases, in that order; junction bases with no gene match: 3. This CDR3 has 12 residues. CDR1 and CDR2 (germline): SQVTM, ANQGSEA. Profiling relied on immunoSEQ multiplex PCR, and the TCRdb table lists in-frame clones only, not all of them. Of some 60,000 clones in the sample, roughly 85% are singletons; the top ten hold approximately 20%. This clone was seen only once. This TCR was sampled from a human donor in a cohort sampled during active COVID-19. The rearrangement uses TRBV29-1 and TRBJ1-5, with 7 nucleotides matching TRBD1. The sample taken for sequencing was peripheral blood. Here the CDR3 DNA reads TGCAGCGTCGGACAGGAAAATCAGCCCCAGCATTTT. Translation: CSVGQENQPQHF.